One sample yielded the 8 T cell receptor beta chains listed below, sequenced in a study of T-cell memory formation after mild COVID-19. TCRdb independently ran MiXCR on the 5' RACE reads; one entry per CDR3 protein. This sample yields about 210,000 distinct CDR3 sequences, of which 27% are seen a single time; over 10% belongs to the top ten. The sample consisted of PBMCs or a T cell subset sorted from them (not recorded which). These receptors all stem from an adult woman who had mild COVID-19 (a few samples of this study predate the infection). Cell type and time point are not known.

This rearrangement joins TRBV7-9 to TRBJ2-1; D gene ambiguous. The length of the CDR3 is 14 residues. V was clipped by 4 bases and J by 0 bases, with 7 bases between them. The germline CDR1 and CDR2 sequences are SEHNR and FQNEAQ (reference sequence). CDR3 nucleotide sequence: TGTGCCAGCAGCTCCCCGGGCTCCTACAATGAGCAGTTCTTC. Translating it yields CASSSPGSYNEQFF. Full variable domain (remainder filled in from reference TRBV7-9 and TRBJ2-1): DTGVSQNPRHKITKRGQNVTFRCDPISEHNRLYWYRQTLGQGPEFLTYFQNEAQLEKSRLLSDRFSAERPKGSFSTLEIQRTEQGDSAMYLCASSSPGSYNEQFFGPGTRLTVL.

This clonotype was picked up a small number of times. The chain employs TRBV7-8 and TRBJ2-1; 7 positions agree with TRBD2. Per the germline V gene, CDR1 is SGHVS and CDR2 is FQNEAQ. This CDR3 is built from 15 residues. V lost 2 bases, J lost 8 bases, and 9 bases stayed unmatched. CDR3 protein: CASSLPAGVEYEQFF. The CDR3 region has the DNA TGTGCCAGCAGCTTACCGGCGGGAGTGGAATATGAGCAGTTCTTC.

CDR3 nucleotide sequence: TGTGCCAGCAGCCAGGGACAGAGGAATTCACCCCTCCACTTT. As protein: CASSQGQRNSPLHF. The rearrangement uses TRBV12-3 or TRBV12-4 and TRBJ1-6, with 7 positions matching TRBD1. The V and J ends lost 6 bases and 7 bases, in that order; junction bases with no gene match: 6. This CDR3 contains 14 residues.

This chain links TRBV3-1 with TRBJ1-1; D unresolved. The V end was cut by 2 bases, the J end by 1 base, with 11 bases between. Germline assignment: CDR1 LGHDT and CDR2 YNNKEL (reference sequence). The length of the CDR3 is 15 residues. The CDR3: CASSQSFPENTEAFF. The CDR3 DNA reads TGTGCCAGCAGCCAATCCTTTCCAGAGAACACTGAAGCTTTCTTT.

This clonotype was observed a few times. The chain couples TRBV29-1 to TRBJ2-7; perhaps TRBD2 as D (6 bases). The V gene's germline CDR1 is SQVTM and CDR2 ANQGSEA. Deletions cut 7 bases from V and 2 bases from J, with 15 bases between. The CDR3 loop spans 13 amino acids. This CDR3 is CSGLGGSTYEQYF. In DNA, the CDR3 is TGCAGCGGACTAGGAGGCAGCACCTACGAGCAGTACTTC.

The chain joins TRBV2 to TRBJ1-2; D uncertain. This CDR3 region has 16 residues. Germline V lookup: CDR1 SNHLY, CDR2 FYNNEI. The V end was cut by 4 bases, the J end by 3 bases, with 18 bases between. CDR3 coding DNA: TGTGCCAGCAGTGTCCCCGAAGGGCCTGGGGACTATGGCTACACCTTC. Amino acids: CASSVPEGPGDYGYTF.

This sequence joins TRBV3-1 and TRBJ1-2, with 7 nucleotides matching TRBD1. V was pared by 4 bases and J by 0 bases, with 5 bases of the junction left unmatched. The CDR3 extends over 15 amino acids. Germline CDR1 and CDR2: LGHDT and YNNKEL (reference sequence). The CDR3 nucleotides are TGTGCCAGCAGCCGCGGACAGGCAGCTAACTATGGCTACACCTTC. This codes for CASSRGQAANYGYTF.

The chain employs TRBV12-3 or TRBV12-4 and TRBJ1-1, with TRBD1 matching 9 bases. The CDR3 consists of 17 residues. The V gene end was trimmed by 6 bases and the J gene end by 4 bases; junction bases not matched to a gene: 15. The CDR3 DNA reads TGTGCCAGCAGAGCCCCGGGACAGGGTTTTTATGGCACTGAAGCTTTCTTT. Amino acids: CASRAPGQGFYGTEAFF.